This T cell receptor beta chain is drawn from a study of cytomegalovirus exposure and HLA in healthy donors. PCR employed 60 Vbeta and 13 Jbeta primers. This table comes from immunoSEQ multiplex PCR, and its TCRdb copy is limited to in-frame clones, with some not included. The sample lists around 45,000 clones, roughly half occurring once. Concerning this clone itself: Other DNA sequences in this specimen translate into the identical CDR3.

The clonotype originates from a man between 60 and 75 years old in good health and CMV-seronegative. The specimen sequenced was PBMCs.

The CDR3 DNA is TGCGCCAGCAGCCCTCGGACTGGTGAAGAGACCCAGTACTTC. This codes for CASSPRTGEETQYF. The rearrangement links TRBV5-1 to TRBJ2-5, with D perhaps matching TRBD2 (5 bases). Germline V gives CDR1 SGHRS, CDR2 YFSETQ. The V gene lost 4 bases and the J gene lost 3 bases, with 13 bases spanning the gap. This CDR3 contains 14 residues.